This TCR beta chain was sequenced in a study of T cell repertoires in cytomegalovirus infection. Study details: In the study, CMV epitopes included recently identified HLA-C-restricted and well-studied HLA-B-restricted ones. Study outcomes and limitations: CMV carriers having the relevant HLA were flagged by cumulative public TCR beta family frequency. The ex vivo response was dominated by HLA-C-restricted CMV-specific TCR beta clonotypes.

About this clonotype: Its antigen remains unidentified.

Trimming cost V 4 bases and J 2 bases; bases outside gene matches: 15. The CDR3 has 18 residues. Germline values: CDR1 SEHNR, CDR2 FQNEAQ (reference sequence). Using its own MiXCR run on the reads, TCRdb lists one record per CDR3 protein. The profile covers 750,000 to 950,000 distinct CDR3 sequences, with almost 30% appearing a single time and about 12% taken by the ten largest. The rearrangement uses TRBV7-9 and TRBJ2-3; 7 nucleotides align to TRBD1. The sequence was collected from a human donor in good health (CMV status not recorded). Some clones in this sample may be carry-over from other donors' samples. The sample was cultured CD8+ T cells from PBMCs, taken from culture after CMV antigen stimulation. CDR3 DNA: TGTGCCAGCAGCTCTCAAGAACCCAGGACAGGCGACACAGATACGCAGTATTTT. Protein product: CASSSQEPRTGDTDTQYF.